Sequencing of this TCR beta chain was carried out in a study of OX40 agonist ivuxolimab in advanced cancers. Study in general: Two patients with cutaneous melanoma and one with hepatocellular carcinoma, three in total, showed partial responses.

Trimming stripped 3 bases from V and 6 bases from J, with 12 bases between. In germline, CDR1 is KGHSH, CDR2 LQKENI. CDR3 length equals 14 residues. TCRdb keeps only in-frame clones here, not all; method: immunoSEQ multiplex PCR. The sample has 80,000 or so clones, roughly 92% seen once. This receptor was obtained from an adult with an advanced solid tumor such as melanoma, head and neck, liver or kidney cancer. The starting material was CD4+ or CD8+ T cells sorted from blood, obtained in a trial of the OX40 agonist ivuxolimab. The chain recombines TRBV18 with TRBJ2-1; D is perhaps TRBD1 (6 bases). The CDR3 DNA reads TGTGCCAGCTCACCGCTCAGGGGCGGCAATGAGCAGTTCTTC. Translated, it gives CASSPLRGGNEQFF.